This entry lists 10 T cell receptor beta chains sequenced from one sample in a study of T-cell memory formation after mild COVID-19. TCRdb re-called the 5' RACE reads with MiXCR, one entry per CDR3 protein. Seen here are about 270,000 distinct CDR3 sequences, 15% to 19% observed once, and the top ten hold 2.1%. The sequenced material came from PBMCs or a T cell subset sorted from them (not recorded which). All receptors come from an adult woman who had mild COVID-19 (a few samples of this study predate the infection). Cell type and time point are not known.

The chain uses TRBV7-9 and TRBJ1-1; D not resolved. Germline CDR1 reads SEHNR; CDR2 reads FQNEAQ (reference sequence). This CDR3 is 15 amino acids long. V dropped 3 bases and J dropped 3 bases, with 14 bases sitting between them. This CDR3 reads CASSFSFHEDTEAFF. The CDR3 DNA reads TGTGCCAGCAGCTTTTCCTTTCATGAGGACACTGAAGCTTTCTTT.

This chain joins TRBV5-5 and TRBJ1-1; D unresolved. This CDR3 has 13 residues. Germline V gene sequence: CDR1 SGHKS, CDR2 YYEKEE (reference sequence). The V end lost 0 bases, the J end lost 11 bases, and 14 bases lay between the germline ends. CDR3 protein: CASSLVLTGEAFF. The CDR3 DNA follows: TGTGCCAGCAGCTTGGTCCTCACCGGGGAGGCTTTCTTT.

In its sample, this clonotype was seen a few times. The V and J genes are TRBV20-1 and TRBJ2-5; D may match TRBD1 or TRBD2 (5 bases each). Germline V gene lookup returns CDR1 DFQATT and CDR2 SNEGSKA (reference sequence). The V gene lost 6 bases and the J gene lost 2 bases, with 13 bases spanning the gap. The CDR3 covers 13 residues. In DNA form, the CDR3 reads TGCAGTGCACCGGGGCCCGGACAAGAGACCCAGTACTTC. This encodes CSAPGPGQETQYF.

The chain joins TRBV5-1 to TRBJ2-1; weak D call: TRBD2 (5 bases). V shed 0 bases and J shed 0 bases, with 7 bases lying between them. The CDR3 covers 15 residues. CDR1 is SGHRS and CDR2 is YFSETQ in the germline V gene. CDR3 sequence reads: CASSLEGSSYNEQFF. The CDR3 DNA reads TGCGCCAGCAGCTTGGAAGGGAGCTCCTACAATGAGCAGTTCTTC.

The chain combines TRBV12-3 or TRBV12-4 with TRBJ2-2, with 15 bases aligning to TRBD2. Germline trimming cut 4 bases from V and 8 bases from J; bases unmatched to any gene: 5. This CDR3 spans 16 amino acids. CDR3 amino acids: CASSSGLAGGPGELFF. The CDR3 nucleotides are TGTGCCAGCAGTTCTGGACTAGCGGGAGGGCCGGGGGAGCTGTTTTTT.

V usage is TRBV2 and J usage is TRBJ2-1, with a weak D call TRBD2 (6 bases). The CDR3 contains 15 residues. V was trimmed by 8 bases and J by 0 bases, leaving 14 bases between them. Per the germline V gene, CDR1 is SNHLY and CDR2 is FYNNEI. The CDR3 sequence: CASQRDLSSYNEQFF. For the CDR3, the DNA is TGTGCCAGCCAACGGGACTTAAGCTCCTACAATGAGCAGTTCTTC. Full variable domain (remainder filled in from reference TRBV2 and TRBJ2-1): EPEVTQTPSHQVTQMGQEVILRCVPISNHLYFYWYRQILGQKVEFLVSFYNNEISEKSEIFDDQFSVERPDGSNFTLKIRSTKLEDSAMYFCASQRDLSSYNEQFFGPGTRLTVL.

The chain employs TRBV4-1 and TRBJ1-1; D not certain. V was cut by 3 bases and J by 3 bases, with 11 bases left in between. The CDR3 length is 14 residues. Looked up from germline, CDR1 is MGHRA and CDR2 is YSYEKL. This CDR3 reads CASSQETWDTEAFF. As DNA, the CDR3 is TGCGCCAGCAGCCAGGAAACTTGGGACACTGAAGCTTTCTTT.

The gene calls are TRBV20-1 and TRBJ2-3, with D tentatively TRBD2 (5 bases). The CDR3 has 13 amino acids. CDR1 and CDR2 from the germline V gene are DFQATT and SNEGSKA (reference sequence). Between the trimmed V and J ends, which lost 1 base and 3 bases, there was a span of 8 bases. CDR3 amino acids: CSARVGGTDTQYF. The CDR3 nucleotides read TGCAGTGCTAGAGTAGGAGGTACAGATACGCAGTATTTT.

In its sample, this clonotype was seen a few times. The rearrangement uses TRBV28 and TRBJ1-4; D call uncertain. The CDR3 spans 15 residues. V was cut by 1 base and J by 1 base, with 7 bases left in between. Germline values: CDR1 MDHEN, CDR2 SYDVKM. CDR3 sequence: CASSLSLGTNEKLFF. The CDR3 nucleotides are TGTGCCAGCAGTTTATCGTTGGGAACTAATGAAAAACTGTTTTTT.

The table lists this clonotype with a count of one. V usage is TRBV5-8 and J usage is TRBJ2-1, with 10 bases identical to TRBD2. Germline assignment: CDR1 SGHTS and CDR2 YDEGEE. The CDR3 contains 14 residues. V was clipped by 4 bases and J by 6 bases; unmatched bases: 4. The CDR3 nucleotides read TGTGCCAGCAGCCCCGGACTAGCGGCCAATGAGCAGTTCTTC. This encodes CASSPGLAANEQFF.